The clone carrying this T cell receptor (beta chain) has only one observation. What it binds is unknown. These data belong to a study of shared clonotypes between healthy human individuals. The study, taken as a whole, reports: In this cohort, only blood was sampled, and tissue repertoires likely differ.

Donors, healthy HIV-negative adults, lacked recent acute infections or vaccinations. At a deep level, the assay was run. In the original analysis: ImmunoSEQ junction-only sequences lacked quality scores, so their filtering differed. Produced via immunoSEQ multiplex PCR; TCRdb's table is partial and in-frame only. V and J calls and clone size are those listed in that table; D and trimming were worked out from the DNA. The table lists hundreds of thousands of clones, roughly four fifths of them singletons. V lost 1 base, J lost 0 bases, and 13 bases lay in between. This CDR3 spans 17 amino acids. Germline CDR1 is LGHNA and CDR2 is YNFKEQ.

The origin of this receptor is a woman in her thirties or forties in good health. Some clones in this sample may be carry-over from other donors' samples. This chain uses TRBV4-2 with TRBJ2-4; no reliable D call. The sample comprised PBMCs. CDR3: CASSQAAELVAKNIQYF. DNA of the CDR3: TGTGCCAGCAGCCAAGCCGCAGAGCTGGTAGCCAAAAACATTCAGTACTTC.